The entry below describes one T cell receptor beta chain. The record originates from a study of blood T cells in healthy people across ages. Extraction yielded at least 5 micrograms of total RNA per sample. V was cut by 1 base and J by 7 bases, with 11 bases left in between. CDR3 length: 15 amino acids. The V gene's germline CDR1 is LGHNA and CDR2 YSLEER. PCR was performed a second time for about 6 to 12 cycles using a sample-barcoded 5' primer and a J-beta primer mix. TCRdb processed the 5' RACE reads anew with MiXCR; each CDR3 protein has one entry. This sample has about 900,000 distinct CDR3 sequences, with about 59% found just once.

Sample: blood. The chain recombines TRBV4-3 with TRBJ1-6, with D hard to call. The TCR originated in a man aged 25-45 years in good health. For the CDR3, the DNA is TGCGCCAGCAGCCAAGCGGAGGGCTACAATTCACCCCTCCACTTT. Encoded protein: CASSQAEGYNSPLHF.